This entry lists 6 T cell receptor beta chains sequenced from one sample in a study of shared clonotypes between healthy human individuals. The protocol was immunoSEQ multiplex PCR, while the TCRdb copy is restricted to in-frame clones and leaves out a portion. The repertoire holds over a million clones, approximately 96% seen once, with approximately 1.2% in the top ten. Sequencing was performed on naive CD4+ T cells sorted from blood. Subset reported: CD45RA+ positively selected. All receptors come from a man younger than 40 in good health.

Comments on this clone: The same CDR3 can be traced to other DNA sequences in this sample. The chain employs TRBV5-1 and TRBJ2-5, with D possibly TRBD1 on 5 matching bases. Germline V lookup: CDR1 SGHRS, CDR2 YFSETQ. CDR3 length: 14 residues. V was clipped by 0 bases and J by 4 bases, with 10 bases between them. The chain's CDR3 is CASSLEGVGETQYF. The CDR3 DNA sequence: TGCGCCAGCAGCTTGGAAGGGGTGGGAGAGACCCAGTACTTC. The complete variable domain, with remaining parts taken from reference TRBV5-1 and TRBJ2-5, reads KAGVTQTPRYLIKTRGQQVTLSCSPISGHRSVSWYQQTPGQGLQFLFEYFSETQRNKGNFPGRFSGRQFSNSRSEMNVSTLELGDSALYLCASSLEGVGETQYFGPGTRLLVL.

The V call is TRBV9, the J call TRBJ2-7; possibly TRBD2 for D (6 bases). Germline V CDR1 and CDR2: SGDLS, YYNGEE. CDR3 length: 14 residues. V was shortened by 1 base and J by 2 bases, with 10 bases between the two germline ends. Here the CDR3 reads CASSVTEGTYEQYF. The CDR3 DNA sequence: TGTGCCAGCAGCGTAACGGAGGGGACCTACGAGCAGTACTTC.

This rearrangement joins TRBV19 to TRBJ2-7; TRBD1 is a possible D gene (6 bases). CDR3 size: 17 residues. Germline V lookup: CDR1 LNHDA, CDR2 SQIVND (reference sequence). V was shortened by 4 bases and J by 1 base, with 20 bases between the two germline ends. CDR3 in DNA: TGTGCCAGTAGTACGGAGTCGGGACAAGGTTTTTCCTACGAGCAGTACTTC. This sequence encodes CASSTESGQGFSYEQYF.

This clone appeared once. Other DNA sequences in the same sample also yield this CDR3. The rearrangement links TRBV27 to TRBJ2-7, with TRBD2 matching over 14 bases. With V trimmed by 5 bases and J by 2 bases, 5 bases remained unmatched. This CDR3 region has 16 residues. Germline assignment: CDR1 MNHEY and CDR2 SMNVEV (reference sequence). The CDR3, as DNA: TGTGCCAGCAGTCCAGGACTAGCGGGAGGCCCCTACGAGCAGTACTTC. Translated, it gives CASSPGLAGGPYEQYF.

The V and J genes are TRBV5-4 and TRBJ2-4; possible D gene TRBD1, 5 bases. Germline V lookup: CDR1 SGHNT, CDR2 YYREEE (reference sequence). The CDR3 runs to 12 residues. V shed 2 bases and J shed 6 bases, with 6 bases lying between them. The CDR3 spells CASSFDRNIQYF. The DNA for the CDR3 is TGTGCCAGCAGCTTCGACAGAAACATTCAGTACTTC. The full variable domain, rest sourced from reference TRBV5-4 and TRBJ2-4, is ETGVTQSPTHLIKTRGQQVTLRCSSQSGHNTVSWYQQALGQGPQFIFQYYREEENGRGNFPPRFSGLQFPNYSSELNVNALELDDSALYLCASSFDRNIQYFGAGTRLSVL.

This chain connects TRBV30 to TRBJ2-1, with D uncertain. CDR3 length: 16 residues. In germline, CDR1 is GTSNPN, CDR2 SVGIG (reference sequence). Deletions cut 5 bases from V and 0 bases from J, with 17 bases between. CDR3 region: CAWVALGGSSYNEQFF. DNA of the CDR3: TGTGCCTGGGTGGCCTTGGGCGGAAGCTCCTACAATGAGCAGTTCTTC.